This TCR beta chain was identified during a study of T cell responses to AZD1222 COVID-19 vaccine. Notes on this clone: What it recognizes is unknown.

TCRdb's copy holds only in-frame clones and misses some; the assay was immunoSEQ multiplex PCR. The table has around 110,000 clones, 80% to 90% seen once; the top ten hold around 3.1%. This CDR3 has 15 amino acids. Study-wide points: Repertoires were collected only later (after the peak T cell response had occurred). Epitopes outside B.1.351 and B.1.1.7 mutated regions reportedly drew nearly half of spike TCRs. Increases in Spike-specific TCR breadth and depth were seen after two AZD1222 doses.

The chain is built from TRBV12-1 and TRBJ1-5. TRBV12-1 is a pseudogene locus. The clonotype originates from an adult in good health. Sequencing used peripheral blood, obtained on day 0 of AZD1222 vaccination. CDR3 amino acids: CASSFGRAHNQPQHF. The CDR3 region has the DNA TGTGCCAGCAGCTTTGGTAGGGCCCACAATCAGCCCCAGCATTTT.